This T cell receptor (beta chain) was sequenced during a study of glioma-infiltrating T cells after dendritic cell vaccination. The time point was: after dendritic cell vaccination, including at tumor progression/relapse. PBMC were collected before vaccination, two weeks after the third vaccination, and at progression. TCRdb's copy holds only in-frame clones and misses some; the assay was immunoSEQ multiplex PCR. The sample shows about 24,000 clones, 89% of them seen only once. This clone appeared a single time. Germline V CDR1 and CDR2: SGHRS, YFSETQ. Trimming took off 4 bases at V and 3 bases at J, with 16 bases between the two ends. This CDR3 is 15 amino acids long.

The chain carries TRBV5-1 and TRBJ1-2; D remains unclear. The material sequenced was blood, taken after dendritic cell vaccination. This TCR derives from a human donor with glioblastoma. The CDR3 nucleotides read TGCGCCAGCAGCACTCATGAGTACCCACACTATGGCTACACCTTC. Protein product: CASSTHEYPHYGYTF.